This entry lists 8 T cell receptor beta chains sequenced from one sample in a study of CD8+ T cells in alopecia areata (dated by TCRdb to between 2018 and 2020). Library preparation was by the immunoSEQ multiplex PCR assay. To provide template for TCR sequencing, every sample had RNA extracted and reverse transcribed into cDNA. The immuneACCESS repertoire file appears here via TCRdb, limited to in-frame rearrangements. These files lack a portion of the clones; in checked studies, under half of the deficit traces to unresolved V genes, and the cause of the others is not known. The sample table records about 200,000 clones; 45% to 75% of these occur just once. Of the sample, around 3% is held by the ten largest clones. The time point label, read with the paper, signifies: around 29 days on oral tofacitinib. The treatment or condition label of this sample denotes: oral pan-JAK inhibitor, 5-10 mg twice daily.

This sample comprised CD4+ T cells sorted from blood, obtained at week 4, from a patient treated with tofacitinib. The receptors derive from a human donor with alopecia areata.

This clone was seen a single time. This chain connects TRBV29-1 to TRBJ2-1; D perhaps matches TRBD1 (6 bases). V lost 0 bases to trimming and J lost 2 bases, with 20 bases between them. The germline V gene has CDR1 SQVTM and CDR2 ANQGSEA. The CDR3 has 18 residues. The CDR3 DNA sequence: TGCAGCGTTGAAGATGATGGCAGGGGCCCAGGACCCTACAATGAGCAGTTCTTC. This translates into CSVEDDGRGPGPYNEQFF.

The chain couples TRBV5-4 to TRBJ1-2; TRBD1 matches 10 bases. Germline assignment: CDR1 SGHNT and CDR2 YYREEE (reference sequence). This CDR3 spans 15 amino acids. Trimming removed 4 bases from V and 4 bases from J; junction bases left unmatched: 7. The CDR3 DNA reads TGTGCCAGCAGCCAGGACAGGGGGACAGGCTATGGCTACACCTTC. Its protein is CASSQDRGTGYGYTF. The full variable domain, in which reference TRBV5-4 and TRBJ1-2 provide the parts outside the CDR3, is ETGVTQSPTHLIKTRGQQVTLRCSSQSGHNTVSWYQQALGQGPQFIFQYYREEENGRGNFPPRFSGLQFPNYSSELNVNALELDDSALYLCASSQDRGTGYGYTFGSGTRLTVV.

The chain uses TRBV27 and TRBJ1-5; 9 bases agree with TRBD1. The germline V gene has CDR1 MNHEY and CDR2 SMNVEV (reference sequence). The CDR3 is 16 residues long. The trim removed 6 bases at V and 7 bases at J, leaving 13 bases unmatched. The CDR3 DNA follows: TGTGCCAGCAGACCCGGGACAGGGAATCTGAGGCAGCCCCAGCATTTT. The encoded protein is CASRPGTGNLRQPQHF.

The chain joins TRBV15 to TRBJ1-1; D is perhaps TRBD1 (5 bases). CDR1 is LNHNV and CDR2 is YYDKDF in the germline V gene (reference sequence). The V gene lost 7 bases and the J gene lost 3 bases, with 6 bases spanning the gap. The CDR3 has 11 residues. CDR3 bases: TGTGCCACCACGGGGGACACTGAAGCTTTCTTT. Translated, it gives CATTGDTEAFF.

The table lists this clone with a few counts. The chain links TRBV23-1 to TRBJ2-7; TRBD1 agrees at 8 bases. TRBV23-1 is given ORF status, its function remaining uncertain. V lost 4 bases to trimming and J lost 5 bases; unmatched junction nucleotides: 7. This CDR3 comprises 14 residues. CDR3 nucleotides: TGCGCCAGCAGTCGAAACAGGGGGAAGAACGAGCAGTACTTC. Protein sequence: CASSRNRGKNEQYF.

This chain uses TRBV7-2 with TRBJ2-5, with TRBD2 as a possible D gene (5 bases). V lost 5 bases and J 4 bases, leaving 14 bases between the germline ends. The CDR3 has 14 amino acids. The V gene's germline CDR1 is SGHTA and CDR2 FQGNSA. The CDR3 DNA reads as TGTGCCAGCAGCCCCCCCCTTCGGGGAGAGACCCAGTACTTC. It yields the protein CASSPPLRGETQYF. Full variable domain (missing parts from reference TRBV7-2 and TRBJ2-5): GAGVSQSPSNKVTEKGKDVELRCDPISGHTALYWYRQSLGQGLEFLIYFQGNSAPDKSGLPSDRFSAERTGGSVSTLTIQRTQQEDSAVYLCASSPPLRGETQYFGPGTRLLVL.

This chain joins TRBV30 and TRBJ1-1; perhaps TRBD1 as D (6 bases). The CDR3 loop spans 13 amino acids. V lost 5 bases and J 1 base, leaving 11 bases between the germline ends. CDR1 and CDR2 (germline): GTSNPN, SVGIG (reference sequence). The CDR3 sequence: CAWWGGRNTEAFF. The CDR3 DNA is TGTGCCTGGTGGGGGGGGCGGAACACTGAAGCTTTCTTT.

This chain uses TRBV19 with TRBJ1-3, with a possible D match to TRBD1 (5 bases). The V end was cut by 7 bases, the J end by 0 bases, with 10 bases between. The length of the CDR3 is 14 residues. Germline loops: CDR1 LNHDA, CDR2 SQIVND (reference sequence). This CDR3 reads CASMEQDSGNTIYF. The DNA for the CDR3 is TGTGCCAGTATGGAACAGGACTCTGGAAACACCATATATTTT.